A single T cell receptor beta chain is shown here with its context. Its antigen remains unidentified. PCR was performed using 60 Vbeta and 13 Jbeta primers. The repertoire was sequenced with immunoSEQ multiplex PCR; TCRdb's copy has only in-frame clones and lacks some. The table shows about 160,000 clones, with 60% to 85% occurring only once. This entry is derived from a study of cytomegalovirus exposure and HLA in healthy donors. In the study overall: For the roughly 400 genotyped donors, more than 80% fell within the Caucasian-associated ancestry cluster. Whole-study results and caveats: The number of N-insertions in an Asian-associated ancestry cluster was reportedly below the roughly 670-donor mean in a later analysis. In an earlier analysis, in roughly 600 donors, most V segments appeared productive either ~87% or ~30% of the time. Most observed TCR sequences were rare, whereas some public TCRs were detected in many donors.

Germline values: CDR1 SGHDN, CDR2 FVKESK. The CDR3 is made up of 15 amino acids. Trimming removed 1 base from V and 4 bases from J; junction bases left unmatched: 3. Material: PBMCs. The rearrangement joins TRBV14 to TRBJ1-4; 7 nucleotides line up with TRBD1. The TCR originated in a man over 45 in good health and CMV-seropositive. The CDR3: CASSQVPGGNEKLFF. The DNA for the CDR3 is TGTGCCAGCAGCCAAGTCCCAGGGGGTAATGAAAAACTGTTTTTT.